This note documents a single TCR beta chain sequence. This may come from a read error, since a much larger clone is one base off. This CDR3 is missing its conserved last phenylalanine or tryptophan, likely due to a read error. Researchers amplified the TCR beta CDR3 regions from RNA transcripts. The HTBI primer set served for first-round RT-PCR of the TCR CDR3. MiXCR, run by TCRdb on the multiplex PCR reads, gives a single entry per CDR3 protein. In the table there are about 270,000 distinct CDR3 sequences, over 20% of which are singletons. Each 10 ml fresh peripheral blood draw supplied the PBMCs. These data are taken from a study of T cells in Graves' hyperthyroidism and ophthalmopathy. Sequenced material: blood. This clonotype was sampled from a man aged 25 to 40 with Graves' ophthalmopathy.

CDR3 region: CSAPTLAGETQYL. CDR3 DNA: TGCAGTGCACCGACCCTAGCGGGAGAGACCCAGTACCTC. The rearrangement uses TRBV20-1 and TRBJ2-5, with TRBD2 identical over 8 bases. This CDR3 is 13 amino acids long. V lost 6 bases and J lost 4; bases outside the gene matches: 7. Germline CDR1 reads DFQATT; CDR2 reads SNEGSKA (reference sequence).